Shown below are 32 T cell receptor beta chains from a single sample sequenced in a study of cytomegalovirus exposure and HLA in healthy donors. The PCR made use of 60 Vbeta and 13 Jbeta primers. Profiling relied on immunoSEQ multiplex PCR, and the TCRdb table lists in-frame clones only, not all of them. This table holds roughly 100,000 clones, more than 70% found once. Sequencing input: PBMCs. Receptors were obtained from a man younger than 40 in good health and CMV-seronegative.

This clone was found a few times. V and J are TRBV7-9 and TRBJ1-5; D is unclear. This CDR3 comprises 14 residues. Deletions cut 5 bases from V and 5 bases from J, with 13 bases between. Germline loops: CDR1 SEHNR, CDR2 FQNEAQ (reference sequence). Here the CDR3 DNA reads TGTGCCAGCAGCCTAGGAGGGCTGGATCAGCCCCAGCATTTT. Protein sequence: CASSLGGLDQPQHF.

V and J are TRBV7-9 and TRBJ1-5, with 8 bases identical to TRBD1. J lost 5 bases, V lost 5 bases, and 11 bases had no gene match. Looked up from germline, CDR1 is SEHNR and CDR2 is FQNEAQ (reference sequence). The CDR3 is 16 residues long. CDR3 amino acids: CASSPGQGLGYQPQHF. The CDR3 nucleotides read TGTGCCAGCAGCCCCGGACAGGGTCTGGGCTATCAGCCCCAGCATTTT.

CDR3 DNA sequence: TGTGCCAGCAGCTTAGCAGCAGCGGGAGGGGGGACAGATACGCAGTATTTT. Translated: CASSLAAAGGGTDTQYF. The chain joins TRBV11-2 to TRBJ2-3; 10 bases map to TRBD2. This CDR3 region has 17 residues. The junction had 7 bases not matched to a gene; V was cut back by 1 base and J by 3 bases. Germline CDR1 reads SGHAT; CDR2 reads FQNNGV.

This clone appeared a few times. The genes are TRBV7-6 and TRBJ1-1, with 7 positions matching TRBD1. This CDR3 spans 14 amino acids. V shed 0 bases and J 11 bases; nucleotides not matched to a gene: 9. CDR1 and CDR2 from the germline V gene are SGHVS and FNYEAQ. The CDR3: CASSLAPGQAPAFF. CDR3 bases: TGTGCCAGCAGCTTAGCGCCCGGACAGGCACCCGCTTTCTTT.

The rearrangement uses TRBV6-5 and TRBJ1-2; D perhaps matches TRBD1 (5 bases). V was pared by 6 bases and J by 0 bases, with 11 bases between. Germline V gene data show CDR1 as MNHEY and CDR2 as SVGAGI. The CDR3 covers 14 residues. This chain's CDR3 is CASRNLRANYGYTF. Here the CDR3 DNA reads TGTGCCAGCAGAAACCTCAGGGCTAACTATGGCTACACCTTC.

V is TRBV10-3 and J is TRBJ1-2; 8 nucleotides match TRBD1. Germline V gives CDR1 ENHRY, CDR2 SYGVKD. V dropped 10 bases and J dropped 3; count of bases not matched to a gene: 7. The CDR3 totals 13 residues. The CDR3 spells CARRGQGDYGYTF. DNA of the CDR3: TGTGCCAGGAGAGGACAGGGAGACTATGGCTACACCTTC.

The chain's CDR3 is CASSPQYINNEQFF. The CDR3, as DNA: TGTGCCAGCAGTCCACAGTATATAAACAATGAGCAGTTCTTC. V gene TRBV27 combines with J gene TRBJ2-1; D ambiguous. This CDR3 has 14 residues. Trimming cost V 5 bases and J 5 bases, with 13 bases left between them. Germline-derived CDR1 and CDR2 are MNHEY and SMNVEV (reference sequence).

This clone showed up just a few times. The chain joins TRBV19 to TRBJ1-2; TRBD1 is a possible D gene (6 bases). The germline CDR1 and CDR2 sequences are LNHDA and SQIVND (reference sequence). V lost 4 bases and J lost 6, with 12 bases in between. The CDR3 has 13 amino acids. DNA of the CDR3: TGTGCCAGTAGTACCCCCACAGGGAATGGCTACACCTTC. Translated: CASSTPTGNGYTF.

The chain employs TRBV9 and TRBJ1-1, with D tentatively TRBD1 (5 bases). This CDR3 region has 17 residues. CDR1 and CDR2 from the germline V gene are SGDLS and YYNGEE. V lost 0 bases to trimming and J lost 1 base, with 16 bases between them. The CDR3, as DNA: TGTGCCAGCAGCGTAGATCCCCAGGGATGGCGGAACACTGAAGCTTTCTTT. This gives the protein CASSVDPQGWRNTEAFF.

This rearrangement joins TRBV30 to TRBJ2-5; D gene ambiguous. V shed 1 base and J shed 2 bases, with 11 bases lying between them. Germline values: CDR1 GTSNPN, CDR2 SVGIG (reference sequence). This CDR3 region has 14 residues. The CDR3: CAWSGGLGQETQYF. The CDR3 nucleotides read TGTGCCTGGAGTGGAGGCCTCGGACAAGAGACCCAGTACTTC. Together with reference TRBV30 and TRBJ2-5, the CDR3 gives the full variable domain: SQTIHQWPATLVQPVGSPLSLECTVEGTSNPNLYWYRQAAGRGLQLLFYSVGIGQISSEVPQNLSASRPQDRQFILSSKKLLLSDSGFYLCAWSGGLGQETQYFGPGTRLLVL.

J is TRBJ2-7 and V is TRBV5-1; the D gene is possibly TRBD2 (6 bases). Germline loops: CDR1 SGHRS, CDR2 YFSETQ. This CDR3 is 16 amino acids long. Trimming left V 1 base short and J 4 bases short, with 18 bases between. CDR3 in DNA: TGCGCCAGCAGCTTGTGGCGGGGTCCAACTGAATACGAGCAGTACTTC. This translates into CASSLWRGPTEYEQYF.

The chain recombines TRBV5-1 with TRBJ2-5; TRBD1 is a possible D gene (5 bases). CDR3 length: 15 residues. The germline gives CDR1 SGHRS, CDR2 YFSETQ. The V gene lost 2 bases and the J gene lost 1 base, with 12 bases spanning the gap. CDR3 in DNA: TGCGCCAGCAGCTTTTCGACAGAATTCCAAGAGACCCAGTACTTC. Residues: CASSFSTEFQETQYF.

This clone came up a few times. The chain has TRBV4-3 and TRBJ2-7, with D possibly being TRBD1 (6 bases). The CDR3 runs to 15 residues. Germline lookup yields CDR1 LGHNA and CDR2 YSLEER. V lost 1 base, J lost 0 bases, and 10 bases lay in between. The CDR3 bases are TGCGCCAGCAGCCAAGGAACAGGGTACTCCTACGAGCAGTACTTC. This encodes CASSQGTGYSYEQYF.

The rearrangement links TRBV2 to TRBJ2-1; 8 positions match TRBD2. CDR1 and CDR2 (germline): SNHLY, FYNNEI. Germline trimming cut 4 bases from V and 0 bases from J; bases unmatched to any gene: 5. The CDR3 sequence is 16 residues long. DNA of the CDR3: TGTGCCAGCAGTGTCCGAGGGACTAGCTCCTACAATGAGCAGTTCTTC. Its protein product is CASSVRGTSSYNEQFF.

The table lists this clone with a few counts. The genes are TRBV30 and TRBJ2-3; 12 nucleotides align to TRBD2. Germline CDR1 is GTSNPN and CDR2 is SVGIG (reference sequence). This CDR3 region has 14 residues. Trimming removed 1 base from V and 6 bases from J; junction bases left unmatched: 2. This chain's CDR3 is CAWSGLAGVDTQYF. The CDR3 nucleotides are TGTGCCTGGAGTGGACTAGCGGGGGTCGATACGCAGTATTTT.

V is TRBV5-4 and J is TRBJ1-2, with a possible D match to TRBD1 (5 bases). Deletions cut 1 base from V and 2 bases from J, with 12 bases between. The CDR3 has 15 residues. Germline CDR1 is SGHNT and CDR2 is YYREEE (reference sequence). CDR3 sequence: CASSLPGVRNYGYTF. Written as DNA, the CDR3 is TGTGCCAGCAGCTTGCCGGGGGTCAGGAACTATGGCTACACCTTC.

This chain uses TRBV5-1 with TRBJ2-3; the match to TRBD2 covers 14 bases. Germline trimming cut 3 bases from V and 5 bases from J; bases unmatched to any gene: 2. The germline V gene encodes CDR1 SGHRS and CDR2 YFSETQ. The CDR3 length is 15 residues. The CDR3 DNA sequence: TGCGCCAGCAGCTACGGACTAGCGGGAGGAGATACGCAGTATTTT. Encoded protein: CASSYGLAGGDTQYF.

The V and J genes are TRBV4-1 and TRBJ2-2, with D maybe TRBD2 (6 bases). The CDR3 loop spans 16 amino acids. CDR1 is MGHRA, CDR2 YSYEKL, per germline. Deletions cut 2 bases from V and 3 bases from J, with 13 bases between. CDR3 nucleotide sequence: TGCGCCAGCAGCCAATTTCCTAGCGACCACACCGGGGAGCTGTTTTTT. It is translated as CASSQFPSDHTGELFF.

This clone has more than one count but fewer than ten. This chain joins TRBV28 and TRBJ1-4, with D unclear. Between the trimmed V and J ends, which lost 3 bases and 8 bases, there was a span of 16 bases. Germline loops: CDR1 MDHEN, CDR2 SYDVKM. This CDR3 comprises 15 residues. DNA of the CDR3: TGTGCCAGCAGTTTTTCGTCTGGGTTCGGGGAAAAACTGTTTTTT. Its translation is CASSFSSGFGEKLFF.

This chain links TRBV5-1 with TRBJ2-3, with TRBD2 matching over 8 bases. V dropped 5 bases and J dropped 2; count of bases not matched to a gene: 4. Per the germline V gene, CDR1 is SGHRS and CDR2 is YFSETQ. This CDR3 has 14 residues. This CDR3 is CASRREVNTDTQYF. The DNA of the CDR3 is TGCGCCAGCAGGCGGGAGGTAAACACAGATACGCAGTATTTT.

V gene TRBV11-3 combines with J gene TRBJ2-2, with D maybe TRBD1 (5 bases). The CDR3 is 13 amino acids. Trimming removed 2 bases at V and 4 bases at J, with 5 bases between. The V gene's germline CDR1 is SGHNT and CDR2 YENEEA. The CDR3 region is CASSLQGTGELFF. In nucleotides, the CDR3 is TGTGCCAGCAGCTTACAGGGCACCGGGGAGCTGTTTTTT.

DNA for the CDR3: TGCGCCAGCAGCCAAGATGAGGGGGTTAGCTCCTACGAGCAGTACTTC. It yields the protein CASSQDEGVSSYEQYF. The chain uses TRBV4-3 and TRBJ2-7; D perhaps matches TRBD1 (6 bases). The germline gives CDR1 LGHNA, CDR2 YSLEER. V was clipped by 0 bases and J by 0 bases, with 12 bases between them. CDR3 size: 16 residues.

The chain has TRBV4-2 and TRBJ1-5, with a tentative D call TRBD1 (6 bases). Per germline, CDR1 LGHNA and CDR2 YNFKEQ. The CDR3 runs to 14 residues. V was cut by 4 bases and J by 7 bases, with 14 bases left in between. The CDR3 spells CASSPRGAEQPQHF. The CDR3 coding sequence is TGTGCCAGCAGCCCCCGGGGGGCAGAGCAGCCCCAGCATTTT.

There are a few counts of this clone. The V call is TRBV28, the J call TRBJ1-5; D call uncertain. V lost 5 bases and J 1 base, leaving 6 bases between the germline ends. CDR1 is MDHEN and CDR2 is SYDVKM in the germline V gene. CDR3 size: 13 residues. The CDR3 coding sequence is TGTGCCAGCAGTCGACAAAGCAATCAGCCCCAGCATTTT. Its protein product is CASSRQSNQPQHF. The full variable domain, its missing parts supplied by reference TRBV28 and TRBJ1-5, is DVKVTQSSRYLVKRTGEKVFLECVQDMDHENMFWYRQDPGLGLRLIYFSYDVKMKEKGDIPEGYSVSREKKERFSLILESASTNQTSMYLCASSRQSNQPQHFGDGTRLSIL.

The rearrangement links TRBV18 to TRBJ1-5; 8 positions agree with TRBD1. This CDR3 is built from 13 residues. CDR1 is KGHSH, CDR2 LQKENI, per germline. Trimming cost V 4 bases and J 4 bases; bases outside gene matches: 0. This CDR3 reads CASSRDRNQPQHF. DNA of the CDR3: TGTGCCAGCTCACGGGACAGGAATCAGCCCCAGCATTTT.

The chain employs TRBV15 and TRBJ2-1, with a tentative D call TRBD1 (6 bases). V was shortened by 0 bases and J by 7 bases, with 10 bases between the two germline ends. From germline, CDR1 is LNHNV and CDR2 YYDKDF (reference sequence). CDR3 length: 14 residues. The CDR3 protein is CATSRDQGGNEQFF. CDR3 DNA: TGTGCCACCAGCAGAGATCAAGGGGGAAATGAGCAGTTCTTC.

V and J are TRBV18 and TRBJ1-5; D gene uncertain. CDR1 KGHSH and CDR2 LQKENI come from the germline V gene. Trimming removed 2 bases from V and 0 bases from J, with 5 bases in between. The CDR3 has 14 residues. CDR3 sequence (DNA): TGTGCCAGCTCACCAGGGCTTAGCAATCAGCCCCAGCATTTT. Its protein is CASSPGLSNQPQHF. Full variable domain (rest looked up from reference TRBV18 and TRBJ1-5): NAGVMQNPRHLVRRRGQEARLRCSPMKGHSHVYWYRQLPEEGLKFMVYLQKENIIDESGMPKERFSAEFPKEGPSILRIQQVVRGDSAAYFCASSPGLSNQPQHFGDGTRLSIL.

The CDR3 sequence: CASSAPTQGLGGYTF. DNA of the CDR3: TGTGCCAGCAGCGCCCCCACGCAGGGGTTGGGTGGCTACACCTTC. The V and J genes are TRBV13 and TRBJ1-2; TRBD1 might be the D (6 bases). V was shortened by 5 bases and J by 7 bases, with 20 bases between the two germline ends. This CDR3 region has 15 residues. CDR1 PRHDT and CDR2 FYEKMQ come from the germline V gene (reference sequence).

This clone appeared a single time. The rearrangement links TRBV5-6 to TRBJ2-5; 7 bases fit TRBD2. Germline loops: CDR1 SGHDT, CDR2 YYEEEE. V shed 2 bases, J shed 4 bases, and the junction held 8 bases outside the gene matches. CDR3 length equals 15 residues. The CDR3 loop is CASSFGGGPGETQYF. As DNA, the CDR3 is TGTGCCAGCAGCTTTGGGGGAGGGCCGGGAGAGACCCAGTACTTC.

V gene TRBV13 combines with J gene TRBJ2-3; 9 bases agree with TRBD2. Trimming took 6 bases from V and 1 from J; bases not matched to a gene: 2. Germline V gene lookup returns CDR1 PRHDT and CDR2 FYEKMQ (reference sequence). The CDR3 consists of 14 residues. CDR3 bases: TGTGCCAGCAGGCGGGGGGGAGGCACAGATACGCAGTATTTT. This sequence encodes CASRRGGGTDTQYF.

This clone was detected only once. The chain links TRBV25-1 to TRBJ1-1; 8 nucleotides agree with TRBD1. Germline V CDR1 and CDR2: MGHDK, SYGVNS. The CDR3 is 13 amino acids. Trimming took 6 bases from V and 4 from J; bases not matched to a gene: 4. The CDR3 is CASSPDRVTEAFF. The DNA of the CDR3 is TGTGCCAGCAGCCCGGACAGGGTCACTGAAGCTTTCTTT.

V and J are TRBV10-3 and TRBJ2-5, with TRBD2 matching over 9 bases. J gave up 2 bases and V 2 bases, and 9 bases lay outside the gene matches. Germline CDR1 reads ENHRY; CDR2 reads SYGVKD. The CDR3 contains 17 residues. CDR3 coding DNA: TGTGCCATCAGTGAGCCTAGCGGGAAACAGATTCAAGAGACCCAGTACTTC. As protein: CAISEPSGKQIQETQYF.